This T cell receptor (delta chain) was captured by sequencing in a study of gamma-delta chains in newborns, infants, children. About the study: Polyclonal expansion of innate γδ T cells after birth follows microbial exposure.

V shed 3 bases, J shed 5 bases, and the junction held 20 bases outside the gene matches. CDR3 size: 19 residues. Germline CDR1 is GEAIGNYY and CDR2 is EKD. This clone was counted only a few times. A much larger clone is a single base away; this may be a read error. TCRdb reprocessed the reads through CATT. The sample lists about 6,400 delta-chain clones, 2.5% to 3% seen once, with about a sixth in the top ten. The chain carries TRDV2 and TRDJ2; the match to TRDD3 covers 7 bases. The clonotype was recovered from a child who was a newborn, infant or young child, either healthy, febrile or measles-vaccinated (not recorded which). Sequenced: blood. The CDR3 sequence: CACDPILEDTRPGTAQLFF. The CDR3 nucleotides are TGTGCCTGTGACCCGATACTGGAGGATACGCGTCCAGGTACAGCACAACTCTTCTTT.